This T cell receptor beta chain was recorded in a study of glioma-infiltrating T cells. Findings of the study overall: Gliomas, especially low-grade, showed above-expected tissue-blood divergence; non-neoplastic patients showed below. Only very few CDR3 sequences appeared in both tissue and blood.

A note on this clonotype: What it binds is unknown.

The CDR3 consists of 15 residues. Trimming removed 6 bases at V and 1 base at J, with 14 bases between. Germline V gene sequence: CDR1 MNHNS, CDR2 SASEGT. The iRepertoire nested amplicon-rescue multiplex PCR amplified TCR alpha and beta CDR3s from RNA. For one-step reverse transcription and amplification, 100-400 ng of tissue mRNA or PBMC total RNA was used. Each CDR3 protein gets one entry after TCRdb re-called the multiplex PCR reads with MiXCR. The sample holds about 140,000 distinct CDR3 sequences; roughly two fifths are singletons and the top ten take around 20%. This chain joins TRBV6-1 and TRBJ2-3, with D possibly matching TRBD2 (6 bases). This receptor was obtained from a human donor with low-grade glioma or glioblastoma, undergoing nonglioma brain surgery, or in good health (not recorded which). Sequencing was performed on glioma tissue, nonneoplastic brain tissue, or PBMCs (not recorded which). CDR3 in amino acids: CASRSNGRRTDTQYF. The CDR3 nucleotides read TGTGCCAGCAGATCTAACGGGAGACGCACAGATACGCAGTATTTT.